The 13 T cell receptor beta chains below come from one sample, sequenced in a study of blood T cell repertoires in COVID-19. Assay used: immunoSEQ multiplex PCR; TCRdb lists only in-frame clones, some missing. The data show some 300,000 clones, around 87% seen once. What was sequenced was peripheral blood. Source of these receptors: a man in his 70s with acute or convalescent COVID-19.

The chain combines TRBV7-8 with TRBJ1-5; 9 bases align to TRBD1. Germline CDR1 SGHVS, CDR2 FQNEAQ. V lost 2 bases to trimming and J lost 6 bases; unmatched junction nucleotides: 20. The CDR3 is made up of 20 amino acids. The CDR3: CASSLFIDISRTGVGQPQHF. The CDR3 coding sequence is TGTGCCAGCAGCTTATTCATCGATATTAGTCGGACAGGGGTCGGTCAGCCCCAGCATTTT. The whole variable domain, filled in from reference TRBV7-8 and TRBJ1-5, reads GAGVSQSPRYKVAKRGQDVALRCDPISGHVSLFWYQQALGQGPEFLTYFQNEAQLDKSGLPSDRFFAERPEGSVSTLKIQRTQQEDSAVYLCASSLFIDISRTGVGQPQHFGDGTRLSIL.

The J gene is TRBJ2-7, the V gene TRBV7-2; 8 bases agree with TRBD2. CDR3 length equals 16 residues. J was trimmed by 5 bases and V by 1 base; bases with no gene match: 10. The germline CDR1 and CDR2 sequences are SGHTA and FQGNSA. The CDR3 sequence is CASSLVLGGGKNEQYF. CDR3 bases: TGTGCCAGCAGCTTAGTCCTGGGCGGGGGGAAGAACGAGCAGTACTTC.

The rearrangement links TRBV5-1 to TRBJ2-5; the match to TRBD1 covers 8 bases. CDR3 length equals 16 residues. After removal of 0 bases from V and 4 bases from J, the junction contained 8 bases not matched to a gene. Germline-derived CDR1 and CDR2 are SGHRS and YFSETQ. The CDR3 protein is CASSLAGSGGGETQYF. The CDR3, as DNA: TGCGCCAGCAGCTTGGCCGGGTCAGGGGGCGGAGAGACCCAGTACTTC.

This sequence joins TRBV9 and TRBJ1-2; a weak D match, TRBD1 (6 bases). CDR1 and CDR2 (germline): SGDLS, YYNGEE. V lost 0 bases and J lost 6, with 12 bases in between. This CDR3 contains 14 residues. The chain's CDR3 is CASSVDGQGHGYTF. The DNA of the CDR3 is TGTGCCAGCAGCGTAGATGGTCAGGGGCATGGCTACACCTTC.

The CDR3: CASSFGQGNEKLFF. The CDR3 region has the DNA TGTGCCAGCAGCTTCGGACAGGGCAATGAAAAACTGTTTTTT. The rearrangement uses TRBV7-2 and TRBJ1-4, with 8 bases aligning to TRBD1. The germline gives CDR1 SGHTA, CDR2 FQGNSA. This CDR3 spans 14 amino acids. Trimming at V came to 3 bases and at J to 5 bases, leaving 2 bases not matched to a gene.

V is TRBV4-3 and J is TRBJ2-7; 9 nucleotides agree with TRBD1. Germline CDR1 LGHNA, CDR2 YSLEER. Trimming at V came to 4 bases and at J to 2 bases, leaving 15 bases not matched to a gene. This CDR3 comprises 18 residues. CDR3 in amino acids: CASSLALRTGGLTYEQYF. The CDR3 DNA is TGCGCCAGCAGCCTCGCCTTACGTACAGGGGGCCTAACCTACGAGCAGTACTTC.

This clone was recorded only once. V is TRBV7-2 and J is TRBJ1-6, with TRBD1 as a possible D gene (5 bases). V lost 5 bases and J 3 bases, leaving 8 bases between the germline ends. Germline V gene lookup returns CDR1 SGHTA and CDR2 FQGNSA. The CDR3 consists of 14 residues. The CDR3 nucleotides read TGTGCCAGCAGCGATACAGGCTATAATTCACCCCTCCACTTT. Translated, it gives CASSDTGYNSPLHF. The whole variable domain, remainder taken from reference TRBV7-2 and TRBJ1-6, is GAGVSQSPSNKVTEKGKDVELRCDPISGHTALYWYRQSLGQGLEFLIYFQGNSAPDKSGLPSDRFSAERTGGSVSTLTIQRTQQEDSAVYLCASSDTGYNSPLHFGNGTRLTVT.

This chain joins TRBV10-3 and TRBJ2-3; TRBD2 matches 12 bases. There are 15 residues in the CDR3. The V gene's germline CDR1 is ENHRY and CDR2 SYGVKD. V was pared by 6 bases and J by 4 bases, with 5 bases of the junction left unmatched. CDR3 residues: CAISETSGGSDTQYF. The CDR3 nucleotides read TGTGCCATCAGCGAGACTAGCGGGGGCTCAGATACGCAGTATTTT.

The chain combines TRBV4-1 with TRBJ2-1; 13 nucleotides align to TRBD2. The V gene's germline CDR1 is MGHRA and CDR2 YSYEKL. This CDR3 contains 15 residues. V was clipped by 4 bases and J by 10 bases; unmatched bases: 7. The CDR3: CASSRTSGGALEQFF. The CDR3 coding sequence is TGCGCCAGCAGCCGAACTAGCGGGGGGGCATTAGAGCAGTTCTTC.

The genes are TRBV2 and TRBJ1-5, with D hard to call. CDR3 length: 14 residues. The V gene's germline CDR1 is SNHLY and CDR2 FYNNEI. Trimming stripped 7 bases from V and 4 bases from J, with 14 bases between. CDR3 residues: CASNPMEANQPQHF. DNA for the CDR3: TGTGCCAGCAATCCGATGGAGGCAAATCAGCCCCAGCATTTT.

The V gene is TRBV7-2, the J gene TRBJ2-5; D might be TRBD2 (7 bases). V lost 2 bases, J lost 5 bases, and 18 bases lay in between. This CDR3 comprises 16 residues. The germline gives CDR1 SGHTA, CDR2 FQGNSA. Here the CDR3 DNA reads TGTGCCAGCAGCTTACTGGGGGGGCTAATACAGGAGACCCAGTACTTC. This gives the protein CASSLLGGLIQETQYF.

This clone was seen only once. The chain has TRBV5-4 and TRBJ2-1; maybe TRBD1 (5 bases). The V end was cut by 3 bases, the J end by 6 bases, with 16 bases between. CDR1 SGHNT and CDR2 YYREEE come from the germline V gene (reference sequence). The CDR3 is made up of 15 amino acids. The CDR3 bases are TGTGCCAGCAGCTCTCAGGGCGTTTTGGGCAATGAGCAGTTCTTC. It specifies CASSSQGVLGNEQFF. Filled out from reference TRBV5-4 and TRBJ2-1, the complete variable domain reads ETGVTQSPTHLIKTRGQQVTLRCSSQSGHNTVSWYQQALGQGPQFIFQYYREEENGRGNFPPRFSGLQFPNYSSELNVNALELDDSALYLCASSSQGVLGNEQFFGPGTRLTVL.

The chain couples TRBV5-1 to TRBJ1-1; D unresolved. The CDR3 loop spans 16 amino acids. CDR1 and CDR2 (germline): SGHRS, YFSETQ. Between the trimmed V and J ends, which lost 3 bases and 1 base, there was a span of 16 bases. The CDR3 sequence is CASSSPMTGRNTEAFF. CDR3 nucleotides: TGCGCCAGCAGCTCCCCTATGACGGGGAGGAACACTGAAGCTTTCTTT.